This T cell receptor beta chain derives from a study of blood T cell repertoires in COVID-19. Study as a whole: There were acute and convalescent COVID-19 samples, and they came from the United States, Italy and Spain. PBMCs, B-cell-depleted T cells, or T cells provided the cDNA or gDNA that made up the material.

Source study methods: Estimated nucleated cell counts came from reference gene primer amplification. Clones were read by immunoSEQ multiplex PCR, and TCRdb kept only the in-frame ones, dropping some. Clonal size and the V and J genes are those of that table, whereas D and trimming came from the DNA. The table lists over 50,000 clones, over 75% of them singletons. What was sequenced was peripheral blood. This TCR was recovered from a human donor in a cohort sampled during active COVID-19.

CDR3 in amino acids: CASSLHHTGGGTEAFF. The CDR3 DNA reads TGTGCCAGCAGTTTACACCACACAGGGGGTGGCACTGAAGCTTTCTTT. This chain uses TRBV28 with TRBJ1-1, with TRBD1 matching over 8 bases. The CDR3 is 16 residues long. V was pared by 2 bases and J by 4 bases, with 9 bases of the junction left unmatched. CDR1 and CDR2 from the germline V gene are MDHEN and SYDVKM.